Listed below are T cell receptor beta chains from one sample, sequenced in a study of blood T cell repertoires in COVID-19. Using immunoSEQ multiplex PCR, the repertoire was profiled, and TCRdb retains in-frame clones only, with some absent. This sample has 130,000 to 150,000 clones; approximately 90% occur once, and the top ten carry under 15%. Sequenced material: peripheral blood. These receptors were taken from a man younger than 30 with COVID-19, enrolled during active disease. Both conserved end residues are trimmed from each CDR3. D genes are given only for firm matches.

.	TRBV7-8	ASSLGRRGAEQF
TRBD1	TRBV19	ASSTPLGQGQETQY
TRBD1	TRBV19	ASRQPGQGMNEQF
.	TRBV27	ASSLSPSPYEQY
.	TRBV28	ASKTGSLRGFHYGYT
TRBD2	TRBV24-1	ATPGRGINEQY
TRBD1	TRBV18	ASSPGQANTGELF
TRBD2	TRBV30	ACAPGGVYNEQF
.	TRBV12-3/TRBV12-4	ASGRQVNQPQH
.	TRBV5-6	ASSYGPTVREF
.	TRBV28	ASSSSGFTNEKLF
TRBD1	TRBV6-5	ASTPSRGLNSPLH
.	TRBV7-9	ASSSDRAWTANTGELF
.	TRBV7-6	ASTRASASSYNEQF
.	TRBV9	ASSVDRVHSYNEQF
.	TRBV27	ASSSGTGLARNEQF
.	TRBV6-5	ASGHHEQY
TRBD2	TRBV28	ASSLQGASGRQDTQY
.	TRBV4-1	ASSQVAGLGNTIY
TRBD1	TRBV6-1	ASSEGTGGYLYEQY
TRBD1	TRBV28	ASMIQGSSYNEQF
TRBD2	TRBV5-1	ASSYGTSGTSEQY
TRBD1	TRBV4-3	ASSPADRDHEQY
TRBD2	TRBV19	ASSVVTTSGRGQETQY
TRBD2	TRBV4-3	ASSQNLAGGNEQF
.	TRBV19	ASSLPNQPQH
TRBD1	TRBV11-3	ASSSGTANTGELF
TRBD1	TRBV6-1	ASSDRGLGANVLT
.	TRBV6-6	ASKAGPQETQY
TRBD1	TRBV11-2	ASSLDDRAGGWFEQY
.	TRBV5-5	ASSLGPRGGTDTQY
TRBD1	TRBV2	ASSEYRGRLDTQY
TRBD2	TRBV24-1	ATRGTTGYNEQF
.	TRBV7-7	ASSFRLDVETQY
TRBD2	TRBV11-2	ASSLGLAGARWRETQY
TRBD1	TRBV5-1	ASGSGGLTEAF
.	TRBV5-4	ASSSGLNTDTQY
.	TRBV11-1	ASSLTRNTGELF
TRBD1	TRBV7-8	ASSDRQGAFYNEQF
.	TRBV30	AWSVRDTGELF
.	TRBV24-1	ATSAGTGELF
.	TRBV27	ASSRLDSNQPQH
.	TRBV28	ASRPGELVRQPQH
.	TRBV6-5	ASSYSRYSNQPQH
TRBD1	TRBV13	ASSGGQGFSAF
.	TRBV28	ASSLFEGQGYGYT
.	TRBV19	ASSSARLGNEQF
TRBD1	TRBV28	ASSQGVTDTQY
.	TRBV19	ASRYRGSGPQF
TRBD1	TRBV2	ASSEETGTGELF